The present T cell receptor beta chain was sequenced within a study of blood T cell repertoires in COVID-19 (dated by TCRdb to the early 2020s). Regarding the research as a whole: Samples covering the acute and convalescent phases of COVID-19 were provided by collaborators in the United States, Italy and Spain. The dataset comprised deeply sampled blood TCRbeta repertoires from subjects exposed to, actively infected with, or recovered from COVID-19. HLA class I and class II types, where available, came from metadata supplied by the sample provider rather than from assay-based typing. Samples were obtained from the ongoing ImmuneRACE study (first 160 participants) and from some 1,300 subjects provided by 6 global collaborators. The prospective study material was composed of cDNA or gDNA derived from T cells, B-cell-depleted T cells, or PBMCs. Nearly every sample came with metadata listing a de-identified subject ID, COVID-19 status, age in years and sex. The repertoires were released in a freely available public database meant as a resource for research on the immune response to SARS-CoV-2. What the research found in general, with its limitations: How much clinical and demographic metadata was included differed by source and by participant, and the metadata was provided uncurated.

About this clone: Its antigen remains undetermined. It has no much larger one-base neighbor in the sample; base qualities were not kept.

The CDR3 numbers 15 residues from cysteine through phenylalanine. CDR3 DNA is the only sequence kept; it has 45 bases, read in frame from the first base. CDR1 and CDR2 are drawn from the germline V gene: MGHRA, YSYEKL. Deletion took 0 bases off V and 0 bases off J, with a span of 6 bases between the germline ends. TCRbeta CDR3 regions were amplified from genomic DNA using the immunoSEQ Assay, a bias-controlled multiplex PCR. The paper's processing steps were these. Within the assay, amplification of reference gene primers was used to estimate how many nucleated cells each sample contained. To quantify the absolute abundance of each unique TCRbeta CDR3 rearrangement, sequence reads were collapsed and filtered. For each sample, productive Simpson clonality was calculated as the square root of Simpson's diversity index over productive rearrangements. TCRdb carries this immuneACCESS record with in-frame sequences only. Its versions omit some clonotypes, under half of them owing to an unresolved V gene in the studies checked, with the rest unexplained. The V and J calls and clone size were taken over from that table, and D and trimming were inferred from the DNA. The sample table holds tens of thousands of clones, of which about 85% were seen once. In total, the top ten clones hold 14% of the sample.

Each collaborating institution followed its own protocols to collect whole blood in K2EDTA tubes. For TCRbeta analysis, collaborators shipped samples as frozen whole blood, isolated PBMCs, or DNA extracted from either of those sample types. Recombination linked TRBV4-1 to TRBJ1-3; the D segment cannot be called with confidence. The receptor was isolated from a woman between 70 and 85 years old with acute or convalescent COVID-19. The material sequenced was peripheral blood. The CDR3 has the sequence CASSQDFGSGNTIYF. At the DNA level, the sequence is TGCGCCAGCAGCCAAGATTTCGGCTCTGGAAACACCATATATTTT.